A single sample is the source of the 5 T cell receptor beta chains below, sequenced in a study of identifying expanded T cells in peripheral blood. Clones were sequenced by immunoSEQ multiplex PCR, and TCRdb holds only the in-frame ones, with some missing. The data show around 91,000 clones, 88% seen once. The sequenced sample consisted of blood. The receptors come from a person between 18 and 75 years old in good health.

This CDR3 is CASSISAGYTYEQYF. CDR3 DNA: TGTGCCAGTAGTATCTCGGCAGGATATACCTACGAGCAGTACTTC. This sequence joins TRBV19 and TRBJ2-7; no reliable D call. V was clipped by 3 bases and J by 2 bases, with 14 bases between them. Germline V gives CDR1 LNHDA, CDR2 SQIVND (reference sequence). CDR3 length equals 15 residues.

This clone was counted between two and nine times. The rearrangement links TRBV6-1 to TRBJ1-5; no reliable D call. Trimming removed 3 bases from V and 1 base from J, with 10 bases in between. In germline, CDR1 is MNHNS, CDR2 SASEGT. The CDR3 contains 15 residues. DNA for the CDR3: TGTGCCAGCAGTGACCTGGGCAGGAGCAATCAGCCCCAGCATTTT. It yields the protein CASSDLGRSNQPQHF.

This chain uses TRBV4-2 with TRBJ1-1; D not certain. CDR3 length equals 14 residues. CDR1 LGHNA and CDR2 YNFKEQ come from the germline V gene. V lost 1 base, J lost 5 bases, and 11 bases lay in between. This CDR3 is CASSQGRMGTEAFF. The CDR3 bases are TGTGCCAGCAGCCAAGGACGTATGGGAACTGAAGCTTTCTTT.

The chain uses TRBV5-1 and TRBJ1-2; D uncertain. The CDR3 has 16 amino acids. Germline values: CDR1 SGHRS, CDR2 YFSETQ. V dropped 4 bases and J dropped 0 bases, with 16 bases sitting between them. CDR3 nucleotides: TGCGCCAGCAGCGCCTCCGGCGGCCCAGCTAACTATGGCTACACCTTC. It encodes CASSASGGPANYGYTF.

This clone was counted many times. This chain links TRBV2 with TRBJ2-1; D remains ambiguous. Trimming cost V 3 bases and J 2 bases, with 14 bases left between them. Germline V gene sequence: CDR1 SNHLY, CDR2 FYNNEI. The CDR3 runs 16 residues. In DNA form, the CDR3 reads TGTGCCAGCAGTGATGCGTTGGGTTCAGCCTACAATGAGCAGTTCTTC. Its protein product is CASSDALGSAYNEQFF.